The entry that follows covers one T cell receptor beta chain sequence. These data come from a study of T cell responses to AZD1222 COVID-19 vaccine. TCRdb's table, derived via immunoSEQ multiplex PCR, lists solely in-frame clones and lacks some. The sample carries some 80,000 clones, 86% recorded once. The length of the CDR3 is 17 residues. From germline, CDR1 is SNHLY and CDR2 FYNNEI. The V end lost 6 bases, the J end lost 0 bases, and 21 bases lay between the germline ends. This receptor was obtained from an adult in good health. The chain uses TRBV2 and TRBJ2-7; a possible D gene is TRBD2 (6 bases). The specimen was peripheral blood, collected on day 0 of AZD1222 vaccination. CDR3 amino acids: CASSALGSGWDSYEQYF. In nucleotides, the CDR3 is TGTGCCAGCAGCGCCCTTGGTAGCGGATGGGACTCCTACGAGCAGTACTTC.